This TCR beta chain was recovered during a study of technical replicates of blood from several donors. TCRdb's copy holds only in-frame clones and misses some; the assay was immunoSEQ multiplex PCR. The sample shows about 70,000 clones, roughly 96% of them seen only once. Germline lookup yields CDR1 MNHEY and CDR2 SVGAGI. The CDR3 length is 15 residues. V shed 6 bases, J shed 4 bases, and the junction held 8 bases outside the gene matches. The chain combines TRBV6-5 with TRBJ1-2, with TRBD1 matching over 10 bases. Sequencing input: T cells isolated from PBMCs. This receptor was obtained from a human donor in good health. The CDR3 sequence: CASSPPGQGIYGYTF. DNA for the CDR3: TGTGCCAGCAGCCCTCCGGGACAGGGGATCTATGGCTACACCTTC.